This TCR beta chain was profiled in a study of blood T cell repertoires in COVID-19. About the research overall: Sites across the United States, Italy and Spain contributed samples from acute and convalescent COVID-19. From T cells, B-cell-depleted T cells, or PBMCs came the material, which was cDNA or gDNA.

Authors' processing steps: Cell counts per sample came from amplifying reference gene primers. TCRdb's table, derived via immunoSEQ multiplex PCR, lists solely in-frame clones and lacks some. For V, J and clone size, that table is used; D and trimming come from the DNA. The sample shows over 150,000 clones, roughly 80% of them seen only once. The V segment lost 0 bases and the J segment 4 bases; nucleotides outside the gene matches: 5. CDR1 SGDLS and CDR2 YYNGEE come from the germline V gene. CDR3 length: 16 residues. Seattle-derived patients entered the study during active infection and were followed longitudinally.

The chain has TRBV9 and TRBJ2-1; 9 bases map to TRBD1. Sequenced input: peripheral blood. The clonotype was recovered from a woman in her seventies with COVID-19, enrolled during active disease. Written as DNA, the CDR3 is TGTGCCAGCAGCGTAGATCTGGGACAGGGTTACAATGAGCAGTTCTTC. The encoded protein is CASSVDLGQGYNEQFF. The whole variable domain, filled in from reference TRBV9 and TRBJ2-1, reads DSGVTQTPKHLITATGQRVTLRCSPRSGDLSVYWYQQSLDQGLQFLIQYYNGEERAKGNILERFSAQQFPDLHSELNLSSLELGDSALYFCASSVDLGQGYNEQFFGPGTRLTVL.